Shown below are 3 T cell receptor beta chains from a single sample sequenced in a study of blood T cell repertoires in COVID-19. Profiling relied on immunoSEQ multiplex PCR, and the TCRdb table lists in-frame clones only, not all of them. The table lists about 160,000 clones, around 85% of them singletons, with 5.6% in the top ten. The sequenced sample consisted of PBMCs or T cells enriched from blood (not recorded which). Every receptor here comes from a woman aged 40 to 50 with acute COVID-19.

In regard to this clone: In the same sample, other DNA sequences code for this CDR3. The rearrangement links TRBV10-3 to TRBJ1-5; 7 bases line up with TRBD1. Germline CDR1 reads ENHRY; CDR2 reads SYGVKD. Trimming removed 4 bases from V and 1 base from J; junction bases left unmatched: 1. This CDR3 has 14 amino acids. CDR3 nucleotides: TGTGCCATCAGTGGGGGACAGAGCAATCAGCCCCAGCATTTT. It translates to CAISGGQSNQPQHF.

The chain has TRBV6-1 and TRBJ1-6; 7 bases align to TRBD1. CDR3 length: 18 residues. CDR1 and CDR2 (germline): MNHNS, SASEGT. Losses at the gene ends were 2 bases for V and 0 bases for J; bases not matched to a gene: 7. DNA of the CDR3: TGTGCCAGCAGTGAATGGTACAGGGGAAGCTCCTATAATTCACCCCTCCACTTT. This encodes CASSEWYRGSSYNSPLHF.

The sample holds one count of this clone. The J gene is TRBJ1-2, the V gene TRBV5-1; 9 nucleotides align to TRBD1. The CDR3 runs 14 residues. In germline, CDR1 is SGHRS, CDR2 YFSETQ. V lost 1 base to trimming and J lost 5 bases; unmatched junction nucleotides: 3. Written as DNA, the CDR3 is TGCGCCAGCAGCTTGCAAGGACAGGGGTATGGCTACACCTTC. Residues: CASSLQGQGYGYTF.